The 12 T cell receptor beta chains given below trace back to one sample, sequenced in a study of cytomegalovirus exposure and HLA in healthy donors (dated by TCRdb to about 2017). Library preparation employed the immunoSEQ multiplex PCR assay. A mixture of 60 forward primers for TCR Vbeta segments and 13 reverse primers for TCR Jbeta segments was used in the multiplex PCR. Here the immuneACCESS table is served through TCRdb, limited to in-frame sequences with V and J called. Missing clones are a known gap in these copies; in checked studies unresolved V genes cover under half, and the rest lacks a known reason. A total of 140,000 to 150,000 clones appear in this sample, 73% of them only once. Jointly, the top ten make up approximately 1.6% of the sample. The material sequenced was PBMCs. The receptors shown here come from a woman between 18 and 29 years old in good health and CMV-seronegative.

This clone has more than one count but fewer than ten. The chain is built from TRBV27 and TRBJ2-3; TRBD2 matches at 7 bases. CDR1 MNHEY and CDR2 SMNVEV come from the germline V gene (reference sequence). This CDR3 is built from 15 residues. V lost 1 base and J lost 4; bases outside the gene matches: 5. The CDR3 here is CASSLYAGVADTQYF. In nucleotides, the CDR3 is TGTGCCAGCAGTTTATATGCGGGGGTCGCAGATACGCAGTATTTT.

V usage is TRBV28 and J usage is TRBJ1-5, with 8 bases aligning to TRBD1. Germline V gene lookup returns CDR1 MDHEN and CDR2 SYDVKM. The CDR3 has 18 residues. Trimming took 4 bases from V and 0 from J; bases not matched to a gene: 11. Here the CDR3 reads CASSSRNRGGGSNQPQHF. In DNA, the CDR3 is TGTGCCAGCAGTTCCCGGAACAGGGGGGGAGGTAGCAATCAGCCCCAGCATTTT.

The chain links TRBV7-2 to TRBJ1-5; tentatively, D is TRBD1 (6 bases). Trimming cost V 1 base and J 9 bases, with 22 bases left between them. Germline loops: CDR1 SGHTA, CDR2 FQGNSA. The length of the CDR3 is 17 residues. The CDR3 DNA reads TGTGCCAGCAGCTTAGATCTTAGGACAGCGTCAATCAGGCCCCAGCATTTT. This sequence encodes CASSLDLRTASIRPQHF.

This clone was seen a few times. The rearrangement joins TRBV28 to TRBJ1-5, with D hard to call. Trimming pared 2 bases from V and 6 bases from J, leaving 5 bases between. The length of the CDR3 is 12 residues. Germline assignment: CDR1 MDHEN and CDR2 SYDVKM. This chain's CDR3 is CASSLEVQPQHF. The CDR3 DNA sequence: TGTGCCAGCAGTTTAGAGGTTCAGCCCCAGCATTTT.

This rearrangement joins TRBV9 to TRBJ2-1; 8 bases match TRBD1. Germline trimming cut 0 bases from V and 6 bases from J; bases unmatched to any gene: 5. The CDR3 contains 15 residues. Germline lookup yields CDR1 SGDLS and CDR2 YYNGEE. Here the CDR3 reads CASSVAGGFSNEQFF. The CDR3 coding sequence is TGTGCCAGCAGCGTAGCAGGGGGCTTTTCCAATGAGCAGTTCTTC.

About this clone itself: The germline gene is not matched at one end of the junction; a read error may be the cause. This chain links TRBV7-6 with TRBJ2-6, with a possible D match to TRBD1 (7 bases). This CDR3 spans 17 amino acids. Germline V gives CDR1 SGHVS, CDR2 FNYEAQ. In nucleotides, the CDR3 is TGTGCCAGCAGCAGTAACAGGGGAGGATCTGGGGCCAACGGCCTGACTTTC. It yields the protein CASSSNRGGSGANGLTF.

V gene TRBV5-1 combines with J gene TRBJ1-1; D gene uncertain. Germline CDR1 SGHRS, CDR2 YFSETQ. This CDR3 spans 16 amino acids. V was cut by 0 bases and J by 1 base, with 13 bases left in between. The CDR3 DNA reads as TGCGCCAGCAGCTTGGCACAGTCCGGCAGGAACACTGAAGCTTTCTTT. Residues: CASSLAQSGRNTEAFF. Complete variable domain (other parts from reference TRBV5-1 and TRBJ1-1): KAGVTQTPRYLIKTRGQQVTLSCSPISGHRSVSWYQQTPGQGLQFLFEYFSETQRNKGNFPGRFSGRQFSNSRSEMNVSTLELGDSALYLCASSLAQSGRNTEAFFGQGTRLTVV.

The J gene is TRBJ1-1, the V gene TRBV5-1, with D unclear. Germline V CDR1 and CDR2: SGHRS, YFSETQ. This CDR3 spans 14 amino acids. V was pared by 0 bases and J by 0 bases, with 6 bases between. The CDR3: CASSLVQLNTEAFF. CDR3 DNA: TGCGCCAGCAGCTTGGTACAGCTGAACACTGAAGCTTTCTTT. Variable domain in full (rest from reference TRBV5-1 and TRBJ1-1): KAGVTQTPRYLIKTRGQQVTLSCSPISGHRSVSWYQQTPGQGLQFLFEYFSETQRNKGNFPGRFSGRQFSNSRSEMNVSTLELGDSALYLCASSLVQLNTEAFFGQGTRLTVV.

The V and J genes are TRBV23-1 and TRBJ1-2, with 7 nucleotides matching TRBD1. TRBV23-1 is identified as an open reading frame with a role that is uncertain. V lost 1 base to trimming and J lost 6 bases; unmatched junction nucleotides: 5. The CDR3 runs to 14 residues. The CDR3 nucleotides read TGCGCCAGCAGTCAATGGGACAGAGGAGATGGCTACACCTTC. It translates to CASSQWDRGDGYTF.

This clone was observed once. V usage is TRBV5-1 and J usage is TRBJ2-5; tentative D call: TRBD1 (6 bases). The V gene's germline CDR1 is SGHRS and CDR2 YFSETQ. There are 16 residues in the CDR3. Trimming removed 0 bases at V and 0 bases at J, with 12 bases between. CDR3 DNA: TGCGCCAGCAGCTTGGCCGGACAGAGTTACCAAGAGACCCAGTACTTC. Its translation is CASSLAGQSYQETQYF.

The chain links TRBV19 to TRBJ1-1; no clear D. The CDR3 sequence is 14 residues long. Germline CDR1 is LNHDA and CDR2 is SQIVND (reference sequence). V lost 10 bases and J lost 2, with 17 bases in between. This CDR3 is CATRLGGINTEAFF. CDR3 nucleotide sequence: TGTGCCACCCGCTTGGGAGGGATCAACACTGAAGCTTTCTTT.

This clone was counted a few times. The chain employs TRBV5-1 and TRBJ2-1; D may be TRBD2 (6 bases). CDR1 SGHRS and CDR2 YFSETQ come from the germline V gene. V dropped 6 bases and J dropped 2 bases, with 12 bases sitting between them. The CDR3 has 14 amino acids. CDR3 in amino acids: CASTLGLPYNEQFF. DNA of the CDR3: TGCGCCAGCACCCTGGGACTCCCCTACAATGAGCAGTTCTTC. Filled out from reference TRBV5-1 and TRBJ2-1, the complete variable domain reads KAGVTQTPRYLIKTRGQQVTLSCSPISGHRSVSWYQQTPGQGLQFLFEYFSETQRNKGNFPGRFSGRQFSNSRSEMNVSTLELGDSALYLCASTLGLPYNEQFFGPGTRLTVL.